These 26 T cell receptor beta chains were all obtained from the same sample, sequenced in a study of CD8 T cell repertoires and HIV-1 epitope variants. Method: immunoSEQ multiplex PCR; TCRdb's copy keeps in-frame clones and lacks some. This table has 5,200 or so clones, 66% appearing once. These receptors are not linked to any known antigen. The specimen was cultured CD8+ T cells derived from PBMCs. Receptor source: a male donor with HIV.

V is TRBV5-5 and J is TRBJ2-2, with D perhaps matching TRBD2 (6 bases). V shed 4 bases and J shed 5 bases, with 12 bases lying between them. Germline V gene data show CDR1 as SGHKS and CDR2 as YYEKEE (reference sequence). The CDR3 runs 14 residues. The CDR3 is CASSPQGRTGELFF. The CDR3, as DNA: TGTGCCAGCAGCCCCCAAGGGAGGACCGGGGAGCTGTTTTTT.

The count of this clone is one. For the CDR3, the DNA is TGTGCCAGCAGCTTATCTAGCGGGGAATCAGAGACCCAGTACTTC. Amino acid sequence: CASSLSSGESETQYF. The V and J genes are TRBV7-9 and TRBJ2-5; 9 nucleotides agree with TRBD2. V was pared by 2 bases and J by 4 bases, with 5 bases of the junction left unmatched. Germline assignment: CDR1 SEHNR and CDR2 FQNEAQ (reference sequence). The CDR3 spans 15 residues.

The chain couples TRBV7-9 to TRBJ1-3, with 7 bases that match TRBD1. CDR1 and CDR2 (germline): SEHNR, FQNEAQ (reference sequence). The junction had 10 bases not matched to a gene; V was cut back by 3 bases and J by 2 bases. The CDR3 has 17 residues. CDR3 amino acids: CASSLRGAGTAGNTIYF. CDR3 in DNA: TGTGCCAGCAGCTTGAGAGGGGCCGGGACAGCTGGAAACACCATATATTTT. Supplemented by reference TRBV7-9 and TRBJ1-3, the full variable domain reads DTGVSQNPRHKITKRGQNVTFRCDPISEHNRLYWYRQTLGQGPEFLTYFQNEAQLEKSRLLSDRFSAERPKGSFSTLEIQRTEQGDSAMYLCASSLRGAGTAGNTIYFGEGSWLTVV.

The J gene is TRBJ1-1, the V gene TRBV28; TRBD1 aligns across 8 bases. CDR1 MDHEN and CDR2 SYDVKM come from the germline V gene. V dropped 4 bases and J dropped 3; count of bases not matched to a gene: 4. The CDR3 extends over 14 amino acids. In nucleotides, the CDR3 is TGTGCCAGCAGTTCCACAGGGGGATACACTGAAGCTTTCTTT. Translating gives CASSSTGGYTEAFF.

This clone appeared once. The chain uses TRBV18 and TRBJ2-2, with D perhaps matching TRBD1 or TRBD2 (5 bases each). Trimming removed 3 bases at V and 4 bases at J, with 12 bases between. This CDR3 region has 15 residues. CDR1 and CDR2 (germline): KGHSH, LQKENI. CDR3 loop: CASSPGDGITGELFF. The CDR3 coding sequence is TGTGCCAGCTCACCGGGGGACGGAATCACCGGGGAGCTGTTTTTT.

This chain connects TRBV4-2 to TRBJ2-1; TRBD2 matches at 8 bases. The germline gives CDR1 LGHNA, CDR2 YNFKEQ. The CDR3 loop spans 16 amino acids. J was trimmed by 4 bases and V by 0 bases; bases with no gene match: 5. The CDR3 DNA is TGTGCCAGCAGCCAAGATTTGCTAGCGGGTTACAATGAGCAGTTCTTC. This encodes CASSQDLLAGYNEQFF.

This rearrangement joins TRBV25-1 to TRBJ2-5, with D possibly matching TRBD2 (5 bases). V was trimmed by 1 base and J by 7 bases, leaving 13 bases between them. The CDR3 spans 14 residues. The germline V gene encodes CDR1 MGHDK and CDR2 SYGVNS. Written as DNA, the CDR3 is TGTGCCAGCAGTGAATCAGGAGGCTACGGGACCCAGTACTTC. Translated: CASSESGGYGTQYF.

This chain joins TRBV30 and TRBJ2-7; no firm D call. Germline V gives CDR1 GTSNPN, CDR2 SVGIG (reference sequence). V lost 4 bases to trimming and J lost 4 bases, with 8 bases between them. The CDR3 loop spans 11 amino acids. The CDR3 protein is CAWTREYEQYF. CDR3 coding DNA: TGTGCCTGGACTAGGGAATACGAGCAGTACTTC.

The CDR3 DNA reads TGTGCCAGCAGCTTAATAGCGGAGAGCGCAGATACGCAGTATTTT. This encodes CASSLIAESADTQYF. The chain recombines TRBV7-3 with TRBJ2-3; tentative D call: TRBD2 (6 bases). V was pared by 1 base and J by 4 bases, with 12 bases between. CDR3 length equals 15 residues. Germline CDR1 reads SGHTA; CDR2 reads FQGTGA.

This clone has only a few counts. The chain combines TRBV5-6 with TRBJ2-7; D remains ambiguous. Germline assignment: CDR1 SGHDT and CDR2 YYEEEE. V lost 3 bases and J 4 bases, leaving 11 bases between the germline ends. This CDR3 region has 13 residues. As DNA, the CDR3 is TGTGCCAGCAGCTCGTTACATCTATACGAGCAGTACTTC. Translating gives CASSSLHLYEQYF.

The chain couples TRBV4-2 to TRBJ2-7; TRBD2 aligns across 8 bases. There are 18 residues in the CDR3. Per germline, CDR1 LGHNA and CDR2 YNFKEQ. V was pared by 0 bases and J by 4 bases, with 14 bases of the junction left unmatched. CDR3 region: CASSQDGVGGGMEYEQYF. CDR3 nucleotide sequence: TGTGCCAGCAGCCAAGATGGGGTCGGCGGGGGGATGGAATACGAGCAGTACTTC.

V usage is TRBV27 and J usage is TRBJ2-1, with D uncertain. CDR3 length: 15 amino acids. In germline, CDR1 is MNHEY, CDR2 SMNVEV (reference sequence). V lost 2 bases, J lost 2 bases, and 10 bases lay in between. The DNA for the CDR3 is TGTGCCAGCAGTTTACTGGAGAACCCCTACAATGAGCAGTTCTTC. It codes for CASSLLENPYNEQFF.

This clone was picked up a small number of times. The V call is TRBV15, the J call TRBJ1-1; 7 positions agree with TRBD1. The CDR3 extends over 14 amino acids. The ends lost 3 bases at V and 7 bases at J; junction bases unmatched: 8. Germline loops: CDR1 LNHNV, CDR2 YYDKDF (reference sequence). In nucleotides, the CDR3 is TGTGCCACCAGCAGGTCCCGTGGGACAGATGAAGCTTTCTTT. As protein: CATSRSRGTDEAFF. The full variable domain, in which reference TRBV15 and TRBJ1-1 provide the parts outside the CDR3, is DAMVIQNPRYQVTQFGKPVTLSCSQTLNHNVMYWYQQKSSQAPKLLFHYYDKDFNNEADTPDNFQSRRPNTSFCFLDIRSPGLGDTAMYLCATSRSRGTDEAFFGQGTRLTVV.

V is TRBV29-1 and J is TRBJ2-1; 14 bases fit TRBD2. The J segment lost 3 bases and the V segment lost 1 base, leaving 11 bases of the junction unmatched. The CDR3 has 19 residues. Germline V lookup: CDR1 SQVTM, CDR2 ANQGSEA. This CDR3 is CSVEGGQGLAGGRYNEQFF. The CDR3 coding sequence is TGCAGCGTTGAAGGAGGCCAAGGACTAGCGGGAGGTCGCTACAATGAGCAGTTCTTC.

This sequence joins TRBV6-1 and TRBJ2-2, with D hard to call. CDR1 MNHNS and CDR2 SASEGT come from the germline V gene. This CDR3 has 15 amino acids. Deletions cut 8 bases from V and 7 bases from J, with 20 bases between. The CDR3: CASDAGSWVGGELFF. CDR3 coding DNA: TGTGCCAGCGACGCCGGTAGCTGGGTGGGCGGGGAGCTGTTTTTT.

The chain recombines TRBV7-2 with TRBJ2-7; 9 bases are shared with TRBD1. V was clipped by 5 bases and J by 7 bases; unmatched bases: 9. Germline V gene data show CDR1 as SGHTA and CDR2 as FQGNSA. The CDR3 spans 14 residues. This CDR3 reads CASSHIAGTGEQYF. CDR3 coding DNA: TGTGCCAGCAGCCATATAGCAGGGACAGGGGAGCAGTACTTC. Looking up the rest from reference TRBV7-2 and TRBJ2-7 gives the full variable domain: GAGVSQSPSNKVTEKGKDVELRCDPISGHTALYWYRQSLGQGLEFLIYFQGNSAPDKSGLPSDRFSAERTGGSVSTLTIQRTQQEDSAVYLCASSHIAGTGEQYFGPGTRLTVT.

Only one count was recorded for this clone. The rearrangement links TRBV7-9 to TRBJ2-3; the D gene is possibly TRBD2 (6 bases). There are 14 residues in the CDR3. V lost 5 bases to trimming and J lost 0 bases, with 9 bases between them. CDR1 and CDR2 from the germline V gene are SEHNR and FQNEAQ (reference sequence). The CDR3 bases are TGTGCCAGCAGCGGGGGGTCTAGCACAGATACGCAGTATTTT. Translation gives CASSGGSSTDTQYF.

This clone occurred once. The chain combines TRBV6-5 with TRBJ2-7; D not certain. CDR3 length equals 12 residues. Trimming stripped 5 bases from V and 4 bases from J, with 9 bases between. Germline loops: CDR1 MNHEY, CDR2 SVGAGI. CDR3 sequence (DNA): TGTGCCAGCAGTCCGACTGATTACGAGCAGTACTTC. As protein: CASSPTDYEQYF.

CDR3 DNA: TGTGCCAGCAGCTCCGTCGTATATGGCTACACCTTC. Protein product: CASSSVVYGYTF. The chain joins TRBV7-9 to TRBJ1-2; D gene unclear. This CDR3 is built from 12 residues. Germline CDR1 and CDR2: SEHNR and FQNEAQ (reference sequence). Trimming took off 4 bases at V and 5 bases at J, with 8 bases between the two ends.

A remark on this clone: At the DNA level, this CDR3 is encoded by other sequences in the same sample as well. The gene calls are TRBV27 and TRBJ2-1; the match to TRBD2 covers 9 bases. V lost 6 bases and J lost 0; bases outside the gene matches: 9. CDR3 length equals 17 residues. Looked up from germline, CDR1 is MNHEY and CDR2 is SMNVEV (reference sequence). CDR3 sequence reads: CASSPTTSGYSYNEQFF. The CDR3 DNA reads TGTGCCAGCAGCCCTACGACTAGCGGCTACTCCTACAATGAGCAGTTCTTC.

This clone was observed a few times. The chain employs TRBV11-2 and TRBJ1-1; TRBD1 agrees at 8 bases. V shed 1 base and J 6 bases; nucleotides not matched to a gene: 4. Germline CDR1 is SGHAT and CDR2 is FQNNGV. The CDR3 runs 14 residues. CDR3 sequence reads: CASSLGTGTSEAFF. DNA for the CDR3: TGTGCCAGCAGCTTAGGGACAGGGACTTCTGAAGCTTTCTTT.

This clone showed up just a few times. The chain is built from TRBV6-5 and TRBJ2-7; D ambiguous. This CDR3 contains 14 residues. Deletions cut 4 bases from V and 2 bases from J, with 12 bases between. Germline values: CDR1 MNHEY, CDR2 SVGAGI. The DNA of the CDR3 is TGTGCCAGCAGTTCAGATGTCTCGGCCTACGAGCAGTACTTC. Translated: CASSSDVSAYEQYF.

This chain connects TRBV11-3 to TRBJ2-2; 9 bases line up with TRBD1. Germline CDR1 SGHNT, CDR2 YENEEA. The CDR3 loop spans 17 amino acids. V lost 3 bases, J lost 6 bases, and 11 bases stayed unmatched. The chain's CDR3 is CASSFAPGQGDAGELFF. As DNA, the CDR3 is TGTGCCAGCAGCTTCGCCCCGGGACAGGGAGATGCCGGGGAGCTGTTTTTT.

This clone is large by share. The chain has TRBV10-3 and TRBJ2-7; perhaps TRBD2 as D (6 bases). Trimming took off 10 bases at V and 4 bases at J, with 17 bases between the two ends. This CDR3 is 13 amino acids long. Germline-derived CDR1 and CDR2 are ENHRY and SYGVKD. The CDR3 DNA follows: TGTGCCACCCTAGGGGACTCTACTTACGAGCAGTACTTC. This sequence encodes CATLGDSTYEQYF.

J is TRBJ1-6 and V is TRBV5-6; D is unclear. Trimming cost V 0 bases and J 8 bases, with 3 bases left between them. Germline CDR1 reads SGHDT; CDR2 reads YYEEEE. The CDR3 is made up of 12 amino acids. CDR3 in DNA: TGTGCCAGCAGCTTGGACGATTCACCCCTCCACTTT. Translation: CASSLDDSPLHF.

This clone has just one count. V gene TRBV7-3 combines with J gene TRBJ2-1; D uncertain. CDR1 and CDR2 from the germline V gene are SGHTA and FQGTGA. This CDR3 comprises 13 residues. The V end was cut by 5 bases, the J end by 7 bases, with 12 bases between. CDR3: CASSRDPANEQFF. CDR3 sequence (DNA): TGTGCCAGCAGCCGAGATCCGGCGAATGAGCAGTTCTTC.